This TCR beta chain comes out of a study of blood T cell repertoires in COVID-19. Study background: COVID-19 samples from acute and convalescent phases originated in the United States, Italy and Spain. Sample material is recorded as cDNA or gDNA derived from T cells, B-cell-depleted T cells, or PBMCs.

The CDR3 length is 16 residues. CDR1 and CDR2 from the germline V gene are SGHDN and FVKESK. Trimming left V 2 bases short and J 0 bases short, with 13 bases between. In the source study's methods: It was from reference gene primer amplification that nucleated cell counts were estimated. Method: immunoSEQ multiplex PCR; TCRdb's copy keeps in-frame clones and lacks some. The V and J calls and clone size come from that table; D and trimming were worked out from the DNA. Of just over 150,000 clones in the sample, around 80% were seen once. Sequencing was done on a sample of peripheral blood. The receptor's source is a man aged 60-69 years with acute or convalescent COVID-19. The V and J genes are TRBV14 and TRBJ1-1; no firm D call. CDR3 coding DNA: TGTGCCAGCAGCCAATTAGTTGGGCTGATGAACACTGAAGCTTTCTTT. As protein: CASSQLVGLMNTEAFF.